This entry describes one T cell receptor (beta chain). These data originate in a study of blood T cell repertoires in COVID-19. Across the study: The United States, Italy and Spain were the sources of the acute and convalescent COVID-19 samples. T cells, B-cell-depleted T cells, or PBMCs provided the cDNA or gDNA that served as material.

Clones were read by immunoSEQ multiplex PCR, and TCRdb kept only the in-frame ones, dropping some. The table has roughly 120,000 clones, about four fifths seen once. The V gene lost 0 bases and the J gene lost 2 bases, with 10 bases spanning the gap. The CDR3 extends over 15 amino acids. Germline loops: CDR1 LGHNA, CDR2 YNFKEQ. This receptor was obtained from a woman aged 60-75 years with acute or convalescent COVID-19. V usage is TRBV4-2 and J usage is TRBJ1-2; D is ambiguous. Material: peripheral blood. CDR3 sequence (DNA): TGTGCCAGCAGCCAAGAGAGTCTCGGGAACTATGGCTACACCTTC. Amino acids: CASSQESLGNYGYTF.